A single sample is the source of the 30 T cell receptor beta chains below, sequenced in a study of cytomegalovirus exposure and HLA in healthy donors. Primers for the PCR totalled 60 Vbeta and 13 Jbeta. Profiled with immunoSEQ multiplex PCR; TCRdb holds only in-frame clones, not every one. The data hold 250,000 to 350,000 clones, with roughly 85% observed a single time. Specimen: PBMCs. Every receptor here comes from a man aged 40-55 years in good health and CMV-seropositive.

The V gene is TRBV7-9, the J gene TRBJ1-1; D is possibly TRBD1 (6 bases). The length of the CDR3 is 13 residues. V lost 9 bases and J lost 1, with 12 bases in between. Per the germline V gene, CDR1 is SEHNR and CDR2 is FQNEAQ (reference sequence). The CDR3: CASGTGPNTEAFF. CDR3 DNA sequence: TGTGCCAGTGGAACAGGGCCGAACACTGAAGCTTTCTTT.

The CDR3, as DNA: TGTGCCAGCAGCTGGGACAGGGGGGGAGATACGCAGTATTTT. This translates into CASSWDRGGDTQYF. The chain carries TRBV7-9 and TRBJ2-3, with 11 positions matching TRBD1. The CDR3 loop spans 14 amino acids. J gave up 5 bases and V 4 bases, and 2 bases lay outside the gene matches. CDR1 and CDR2 (germline): SEHNR, FQNEAQ (reference sequence).

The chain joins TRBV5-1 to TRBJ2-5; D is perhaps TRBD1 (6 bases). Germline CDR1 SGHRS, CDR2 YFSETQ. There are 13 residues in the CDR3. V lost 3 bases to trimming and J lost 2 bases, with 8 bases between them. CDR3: CASSSGQQETQYF. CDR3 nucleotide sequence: TGCGCCAGCAGCTCCGGACAGCAAGAGACCCAGTACTTC.

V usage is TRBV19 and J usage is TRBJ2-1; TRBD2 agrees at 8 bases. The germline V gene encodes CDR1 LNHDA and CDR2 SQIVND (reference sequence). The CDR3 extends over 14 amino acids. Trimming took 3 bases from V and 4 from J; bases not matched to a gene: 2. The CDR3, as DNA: TGTGCCAGTAGTATCCAGCGGGAGTACAATGAGCAGTTCTTC. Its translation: CASSIQREYNEQFF.

The chain's CDR3 is CASSLGSGEPAKTQYF. In DNA, the CDR3 is TGTGCCAGCAGTTTAGGGTCGGGAGAACCCGCCAAGACCCAGTACTTC. V gene TRBV28 combines with J gene TRBJ2-5; D is perhaps TRBD2 (6 bases). The CDR3 length is 16 residues. Germline values: CDR1 MDHEN, CDR2 SYDVKM. The V end was cut by 2 bases, the J end by 6 bases, with 19 bases between.

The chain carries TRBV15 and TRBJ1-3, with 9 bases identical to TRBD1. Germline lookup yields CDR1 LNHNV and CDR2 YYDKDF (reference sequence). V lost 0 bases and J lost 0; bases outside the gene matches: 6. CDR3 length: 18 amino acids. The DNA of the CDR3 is TGTGCCACCAGCAGAGATAGGGACAGGGCCCGCTCTGGAAACACCATATATTTT. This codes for CATSRDRDRARSGNTIYF.

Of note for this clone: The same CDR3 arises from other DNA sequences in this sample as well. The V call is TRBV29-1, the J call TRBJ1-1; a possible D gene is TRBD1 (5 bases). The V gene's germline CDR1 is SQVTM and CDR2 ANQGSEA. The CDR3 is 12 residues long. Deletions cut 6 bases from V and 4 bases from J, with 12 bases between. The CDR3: CSVGGTGTEAFF. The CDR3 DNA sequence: TGCAGCGTGGGTGGAACAGGCACTGAAGCTTTCTTT.

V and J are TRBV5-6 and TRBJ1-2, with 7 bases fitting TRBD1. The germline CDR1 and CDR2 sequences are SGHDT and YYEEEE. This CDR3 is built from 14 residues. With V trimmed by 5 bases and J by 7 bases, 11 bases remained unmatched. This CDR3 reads CASREAGTAGGYTF. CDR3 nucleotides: TGTGCCAGCAGAGAGGCGGGGACAGCGGGTGGCTACACCTTC.

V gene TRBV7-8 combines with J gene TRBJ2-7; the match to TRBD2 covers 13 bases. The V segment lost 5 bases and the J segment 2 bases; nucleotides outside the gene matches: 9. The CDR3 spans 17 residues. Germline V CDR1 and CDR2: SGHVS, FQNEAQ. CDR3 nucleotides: TGTGCCAGCAGCGAACCGGGACTAGCGGGATCCGCCTACGAGCAGTACTTC. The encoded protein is CASSEPGLAGSAYEQYF.

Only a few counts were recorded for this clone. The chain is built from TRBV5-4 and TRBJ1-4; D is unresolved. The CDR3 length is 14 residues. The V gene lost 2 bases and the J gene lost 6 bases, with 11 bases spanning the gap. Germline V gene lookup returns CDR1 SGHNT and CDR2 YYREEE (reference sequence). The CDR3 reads CASSFGDLDEKLFF. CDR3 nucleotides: TGTGCCAGCAGCTTCGGGGATTTGGATGAAAAACTGTTTTTT. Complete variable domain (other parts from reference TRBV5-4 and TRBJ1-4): ETGVTQSPTHLIKTRGQQVTLRCSSQSGHNTVSWYQQALGQGPQFIFQYYREEENGRGNFPPRFSGLQFPNYSSELNVNALELDDSALYLCASSFGDLDEKLFFGSGTQLSVL.

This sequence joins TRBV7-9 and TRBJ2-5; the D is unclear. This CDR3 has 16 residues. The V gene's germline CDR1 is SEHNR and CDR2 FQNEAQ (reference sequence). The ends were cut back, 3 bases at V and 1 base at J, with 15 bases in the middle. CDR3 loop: CASSFLAAKTQETQYF. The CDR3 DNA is TGTGCCAGCAGCTTTTTGGCGGCTAAGACCCAAGAGACCCAGTACTTC.

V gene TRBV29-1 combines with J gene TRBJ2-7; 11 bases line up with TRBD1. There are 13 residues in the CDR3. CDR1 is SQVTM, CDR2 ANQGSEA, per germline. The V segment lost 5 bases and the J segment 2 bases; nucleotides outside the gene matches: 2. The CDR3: CSVRDRGTYEQYF. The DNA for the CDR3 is TGCAGCGTTCGGGACAGGGGGACCTACGAGCAGTACTTC.

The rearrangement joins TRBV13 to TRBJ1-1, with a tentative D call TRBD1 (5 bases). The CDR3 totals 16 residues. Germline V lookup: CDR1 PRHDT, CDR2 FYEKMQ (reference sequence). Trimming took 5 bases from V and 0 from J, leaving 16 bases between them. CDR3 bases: TGTGCCAGCAGCCCCCCATTAGACAGACTGAACACTGAAGCTTTCTTT. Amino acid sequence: CASSPPLDRLNTEAFF.

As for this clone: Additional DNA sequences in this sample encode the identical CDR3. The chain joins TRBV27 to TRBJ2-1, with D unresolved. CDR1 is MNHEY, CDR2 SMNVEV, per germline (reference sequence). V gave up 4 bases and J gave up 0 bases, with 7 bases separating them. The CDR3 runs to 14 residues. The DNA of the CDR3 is TGTGCCAGCAGTTCCTCCAGCTCCTACAATGAGCAGTTCTTC. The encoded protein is CASSSSSSYNEQFF.

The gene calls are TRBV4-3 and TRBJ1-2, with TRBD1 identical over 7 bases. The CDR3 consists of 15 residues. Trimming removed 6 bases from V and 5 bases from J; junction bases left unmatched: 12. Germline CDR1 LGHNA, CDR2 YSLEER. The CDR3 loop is CASRPGTEQLYGYTF. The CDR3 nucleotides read TGCGCCAGCAGACCCGGGACAGAGCAACTTTATGGCTACACCTTC.

CDR3 nucleotides: TGCGCCAGCAGCCAAAGCAGCAGGGCGCAGGGAAACACCATATATTTT. The encoded protein is CASSQSSRAQGNTIYF. This chain uses TRBV4-1 with TRBJ1-3, with D perhaps TRBD1 (5 bases). Germline values: CDR1 MGHRA, CDR2 YSYEKL. V dropped 2 bases and J dropped 4 bases, with 15 bases sitting between them. The CDR3 is 16 residues long.

CDR3 coding DNA: TGCGCCAGCAGCCAAGAGCAGGGAGGGGTTCAGCCCCAGCATTTT. This translates into CASSQEQGGVQPQHF. The V and J genes are TRBV4-1 and TRBJ1-5, with D possibly TRBD1 on 5 matching bases. This CDR3 comprises 15 residues. Germline V gene sequence: CDR1 MGHRA, CDR2 YSYEKL. Trimming left V 0 bases short and J 6 bases short, with 12 bases between.

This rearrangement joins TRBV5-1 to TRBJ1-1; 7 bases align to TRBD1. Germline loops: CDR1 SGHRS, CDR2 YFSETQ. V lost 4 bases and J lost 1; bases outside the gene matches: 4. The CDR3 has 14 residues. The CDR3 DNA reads TGCGCCAGCAGCACTCGGACAGGGAACACTGAAGCTTTCTTT. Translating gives CASSTRTGNTEAFF.

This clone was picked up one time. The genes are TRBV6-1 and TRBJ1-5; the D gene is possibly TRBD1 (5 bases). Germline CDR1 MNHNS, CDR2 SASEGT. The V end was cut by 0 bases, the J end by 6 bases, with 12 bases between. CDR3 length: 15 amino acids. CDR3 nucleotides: TGTGCCAGCAGTGAAGCGGCAGGGTTTGGTCAGCCCCAGCATTTT. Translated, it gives CASSEAAGFGQPQHF.

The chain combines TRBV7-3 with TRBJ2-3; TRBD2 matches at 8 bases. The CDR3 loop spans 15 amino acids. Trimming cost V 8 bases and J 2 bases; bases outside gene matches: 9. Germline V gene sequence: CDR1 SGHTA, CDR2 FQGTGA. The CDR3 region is CASSIQAGVTDTQYF. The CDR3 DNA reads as TGTGCCAGCTCAATTCAAGCGGGGGTCACAGATACGCAGTATTTT.

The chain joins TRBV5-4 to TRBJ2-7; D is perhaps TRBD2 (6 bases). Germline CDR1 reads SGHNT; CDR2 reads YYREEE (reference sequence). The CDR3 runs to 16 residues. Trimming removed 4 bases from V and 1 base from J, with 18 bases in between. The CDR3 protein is CASSAPFSGMSYEQYF. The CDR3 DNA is TGTGCCAGCAGCGCCCCCTTTAGCGGAATGTCCTACGAGCAGTACTTC.

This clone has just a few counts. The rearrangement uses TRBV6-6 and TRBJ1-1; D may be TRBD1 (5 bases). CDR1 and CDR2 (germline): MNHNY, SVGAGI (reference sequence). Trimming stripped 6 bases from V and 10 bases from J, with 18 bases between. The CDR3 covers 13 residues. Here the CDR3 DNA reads TGTGCCAGCAGCGAACAGGACGGGCTGCGAGCTTTCTTT. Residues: CASSEQDGLRAFF.

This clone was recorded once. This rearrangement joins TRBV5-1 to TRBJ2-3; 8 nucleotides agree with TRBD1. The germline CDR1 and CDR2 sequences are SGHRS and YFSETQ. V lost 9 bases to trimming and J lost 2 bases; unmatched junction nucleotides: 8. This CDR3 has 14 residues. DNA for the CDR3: TGCGCCACTGGACAGGGAAGGGTCACAGATACGCAGTATTTT. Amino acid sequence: CATGQGRVTDTQYF.

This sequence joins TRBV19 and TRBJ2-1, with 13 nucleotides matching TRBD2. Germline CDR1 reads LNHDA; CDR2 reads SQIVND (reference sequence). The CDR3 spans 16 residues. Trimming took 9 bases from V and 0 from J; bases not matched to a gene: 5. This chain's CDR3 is CASGLAGVGSYNEQFF. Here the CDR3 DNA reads TGTGCCAGCGGACTAGCGGGAGTGGGCTCCTACAATGAGCAGTTCTTC.

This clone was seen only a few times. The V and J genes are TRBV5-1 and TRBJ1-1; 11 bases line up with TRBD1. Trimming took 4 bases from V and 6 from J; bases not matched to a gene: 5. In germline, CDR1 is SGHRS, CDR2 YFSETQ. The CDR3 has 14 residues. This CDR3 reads CASSTGTGGSEAFF. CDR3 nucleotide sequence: TGCGCCAGCAGCACTGGGACAGGGGGGTCTGAAGCTTTCTTT.

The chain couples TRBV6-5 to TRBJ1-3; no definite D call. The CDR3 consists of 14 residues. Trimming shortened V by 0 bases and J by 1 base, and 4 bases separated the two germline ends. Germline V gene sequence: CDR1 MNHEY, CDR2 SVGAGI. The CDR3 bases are TGTGCCAGCAGTTACTCCGGTTCTGGAAACACCATATATTTT. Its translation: CASSYSGSGNTIYF.

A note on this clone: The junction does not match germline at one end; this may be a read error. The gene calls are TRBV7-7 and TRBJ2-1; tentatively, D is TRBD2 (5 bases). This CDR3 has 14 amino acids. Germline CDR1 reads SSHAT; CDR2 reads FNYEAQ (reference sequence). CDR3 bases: TGTGCTAGCAGCCCAGCGGAGTCATACAATGAGCAGTTCTTC. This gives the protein CASSPAESYNEQFF.

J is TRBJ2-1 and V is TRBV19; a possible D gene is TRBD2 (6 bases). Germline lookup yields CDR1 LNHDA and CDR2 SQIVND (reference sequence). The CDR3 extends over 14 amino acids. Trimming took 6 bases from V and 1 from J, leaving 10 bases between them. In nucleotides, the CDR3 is TGTGCCAGTAGGTCGGGGGAATCCTACAATGAGCAGTTCTTC. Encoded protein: CASRSGESYNEQFF.

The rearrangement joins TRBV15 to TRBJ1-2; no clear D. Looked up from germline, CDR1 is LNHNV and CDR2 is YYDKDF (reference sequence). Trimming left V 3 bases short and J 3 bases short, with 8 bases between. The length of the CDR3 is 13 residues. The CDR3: CATSSYSYYGYTF. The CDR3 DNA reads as TGTGCCACCAGCAGTTATTCCTACTATGGCTACACCTTC. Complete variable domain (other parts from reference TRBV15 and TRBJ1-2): DAMVIQNPRYQVTQFGKPVTLSCSQTLNHNVMYWYQQKSSQAPKLLFHYYDKDFNNEADTPDNFQSRRPNTSFCFLDIRSPGLGDTAMYLCATSSYSYYGYTFGSGTRLTVV.

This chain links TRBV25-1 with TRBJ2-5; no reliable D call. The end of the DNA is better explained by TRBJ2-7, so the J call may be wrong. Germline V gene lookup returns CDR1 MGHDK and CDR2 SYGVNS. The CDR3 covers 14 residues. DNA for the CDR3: TGTGCCAGCAGTGAAGTTGTCGGTTCCTACGAGCAGTACTTC. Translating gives CASSEVVGSYEQYF.